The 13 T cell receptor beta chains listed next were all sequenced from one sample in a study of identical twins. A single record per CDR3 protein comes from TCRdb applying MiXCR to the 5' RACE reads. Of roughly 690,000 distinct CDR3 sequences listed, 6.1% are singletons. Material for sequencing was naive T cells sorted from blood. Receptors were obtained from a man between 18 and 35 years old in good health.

The CDR3, as DNA: TGTGCCAGCAGCCCCCTAGCGGGAGGGCCTGGGGGCGGGGAGCTGTTTTTT. It translates to CASSPLAGGPGGGELFF. The V and J genes are TRBV9 and TRBJ2-2; TRBD2 matches 12 bases. CDR1 and CDR2 from the germline V gene are SGDLS and YYNGEE. CDR3 length: 17 amino acids. The V segment lost 4 bases and the J segment 7 bases; nucleotides outside the gene matches: 11.

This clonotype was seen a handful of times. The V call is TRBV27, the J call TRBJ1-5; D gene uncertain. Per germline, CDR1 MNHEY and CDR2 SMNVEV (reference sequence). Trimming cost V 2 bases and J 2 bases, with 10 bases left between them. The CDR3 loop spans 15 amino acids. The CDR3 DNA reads TGTGCCAGCAGTTTAAATGGTGGGGGCAATCAGCCCCAGCATTTT. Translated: CASSLNGGGNQPQHF.

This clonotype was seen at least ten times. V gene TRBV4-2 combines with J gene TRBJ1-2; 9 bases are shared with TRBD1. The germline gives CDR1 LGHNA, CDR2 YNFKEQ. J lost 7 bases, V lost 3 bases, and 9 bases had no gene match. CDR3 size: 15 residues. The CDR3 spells CASSHGDGQGFGYTF. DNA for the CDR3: TGTGCCAGCAGCCACGGGGATGGACAGGGGTTTGGCTACACCTTC.

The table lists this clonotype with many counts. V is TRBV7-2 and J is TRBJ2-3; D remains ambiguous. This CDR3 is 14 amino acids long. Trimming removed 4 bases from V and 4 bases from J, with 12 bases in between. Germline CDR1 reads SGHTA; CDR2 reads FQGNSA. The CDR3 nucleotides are TGTGCCAGCAGCTACCCTCCTAGGTCAGATACGCAGTATTTT. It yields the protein CASSYPPRSDTQYF.

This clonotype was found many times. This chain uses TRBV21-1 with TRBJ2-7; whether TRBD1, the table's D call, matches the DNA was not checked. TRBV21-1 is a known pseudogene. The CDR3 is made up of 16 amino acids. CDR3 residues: CASSTRDRVPNYEQYV. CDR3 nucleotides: TGTGCCAGCAGCACCCGAGACAGGGTCCCTAACTACGAGCAGTACGTC.

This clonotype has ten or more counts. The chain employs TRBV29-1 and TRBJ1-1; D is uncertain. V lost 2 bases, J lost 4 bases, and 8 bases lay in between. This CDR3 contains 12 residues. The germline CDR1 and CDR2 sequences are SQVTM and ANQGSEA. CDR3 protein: CSVEKRITEAFF. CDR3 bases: TGCAGCGTTGAAAAAAGGATCACTGAAGCTTTCTTT.

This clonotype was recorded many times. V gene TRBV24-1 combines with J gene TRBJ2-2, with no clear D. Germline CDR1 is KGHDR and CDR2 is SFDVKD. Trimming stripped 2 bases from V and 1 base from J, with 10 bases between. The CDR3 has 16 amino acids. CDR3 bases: TGTGCCACCAGTGATTCCACTTCTCGGAACACCGGGGAGCTGTTTTTT. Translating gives CATSDSTSRNTGELFF.

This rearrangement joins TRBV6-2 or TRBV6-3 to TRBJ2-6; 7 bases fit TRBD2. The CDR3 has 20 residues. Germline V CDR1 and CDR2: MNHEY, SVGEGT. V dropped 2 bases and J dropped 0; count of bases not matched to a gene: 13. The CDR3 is CASSYTTSTAGPSGANVLTF. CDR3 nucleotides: TGTGCCAGCAGTTACACAACTTCCACAGCGGGACCCTCTGGGGCCAACGTCCTGACTTTC.

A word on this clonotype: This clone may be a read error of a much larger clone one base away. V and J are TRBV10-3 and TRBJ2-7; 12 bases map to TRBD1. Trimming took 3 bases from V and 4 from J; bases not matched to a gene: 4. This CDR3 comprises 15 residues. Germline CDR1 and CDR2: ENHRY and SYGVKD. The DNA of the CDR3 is TGTGCCATCAGTGATCGGGACAGGGGGCCATACGAGCAGTACTTC. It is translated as CAISDRDRGPYEQYF.

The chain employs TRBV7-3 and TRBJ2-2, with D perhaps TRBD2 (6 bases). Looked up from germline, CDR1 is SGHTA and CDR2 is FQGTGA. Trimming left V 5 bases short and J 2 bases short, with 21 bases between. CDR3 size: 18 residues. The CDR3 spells CASSALPVIAVNTGELFF. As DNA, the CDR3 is TGTGCCAGCAGCGCCCTCCCAGTTATAGCGGTTAACACCGGGGAGCTGTTTTTT.

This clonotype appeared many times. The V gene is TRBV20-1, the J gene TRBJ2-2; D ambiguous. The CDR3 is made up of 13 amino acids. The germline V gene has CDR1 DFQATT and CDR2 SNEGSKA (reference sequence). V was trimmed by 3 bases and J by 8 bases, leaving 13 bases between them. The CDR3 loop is CSASRLREGELFF. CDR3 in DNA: TGCAGTGCTAGCCGTCTAAGAGAGGGGGAGCTGTTTTTT.

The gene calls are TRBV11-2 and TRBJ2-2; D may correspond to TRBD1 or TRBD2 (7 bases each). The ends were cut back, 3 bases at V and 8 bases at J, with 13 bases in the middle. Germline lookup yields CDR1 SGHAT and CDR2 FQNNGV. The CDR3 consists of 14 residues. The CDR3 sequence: CASSLGRGHGELFF. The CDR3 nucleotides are TGTGCCAGCAGCTTGGGGAGGGGGCATGGGGAGCTGTTTTTT.

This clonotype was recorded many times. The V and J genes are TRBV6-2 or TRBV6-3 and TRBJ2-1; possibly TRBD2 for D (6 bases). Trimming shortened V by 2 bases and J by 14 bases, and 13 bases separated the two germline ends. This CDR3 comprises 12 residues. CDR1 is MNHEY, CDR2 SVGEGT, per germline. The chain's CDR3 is CASSYGGNSKFF. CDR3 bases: TGTGCCAGCAGTTACGGCGGGAATAGCAAGTTCTTC.